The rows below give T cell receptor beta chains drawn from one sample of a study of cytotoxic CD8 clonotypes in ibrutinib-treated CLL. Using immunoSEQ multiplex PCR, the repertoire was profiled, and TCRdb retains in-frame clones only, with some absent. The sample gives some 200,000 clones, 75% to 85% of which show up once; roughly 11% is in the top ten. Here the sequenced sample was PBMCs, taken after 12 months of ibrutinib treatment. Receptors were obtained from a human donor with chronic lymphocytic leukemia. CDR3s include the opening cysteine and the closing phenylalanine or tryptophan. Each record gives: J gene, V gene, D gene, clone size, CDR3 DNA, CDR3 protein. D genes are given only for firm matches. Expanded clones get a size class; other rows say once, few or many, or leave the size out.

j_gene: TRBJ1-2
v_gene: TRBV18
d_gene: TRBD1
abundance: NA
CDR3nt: TGTGCCAGCTCAATGGACAGGGACTATGGCTACACCTTC
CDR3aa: CASSMDRDYGYTF

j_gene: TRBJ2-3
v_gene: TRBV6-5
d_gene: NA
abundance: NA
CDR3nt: TGTGCCAGCAACATTGATACGCAGTATTTT
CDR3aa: CASNIDTQYF

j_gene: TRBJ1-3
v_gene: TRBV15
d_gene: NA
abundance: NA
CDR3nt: TGTGCCACCAGCAGAGGGGGGACGGCAATCTCTGGAAACACCATATATTTT
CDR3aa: CATSRGGTAISGNTIYF

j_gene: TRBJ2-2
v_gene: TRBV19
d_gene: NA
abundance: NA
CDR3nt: TGTGCCAGTAGTATAGTAAGTGGCGAAAACACCGGGGAGCTGTTTTTT
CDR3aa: CASSIVSGENTGELFF

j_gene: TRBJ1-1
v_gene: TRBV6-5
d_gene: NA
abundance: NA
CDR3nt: TGTGCCAGCAGGCGCACAGTGATGAACACTGAAGCTTTCTTT
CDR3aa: CASRRTVMNTEAFF

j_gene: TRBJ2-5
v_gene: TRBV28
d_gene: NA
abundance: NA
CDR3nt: TGTGCCAGCAGTCACCAAGAGACCCAGTACTTC
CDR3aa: CASSHQETQYF

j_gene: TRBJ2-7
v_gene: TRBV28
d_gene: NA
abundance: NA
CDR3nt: TGTGCCAGCAATCATCCGGGACAGCAGTACTTC
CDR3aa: CASNHPGQQYF

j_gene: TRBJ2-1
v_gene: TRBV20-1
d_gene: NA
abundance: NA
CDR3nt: TGCAGTGGTTCTAGGTACAATGAGCAGTTCTTC
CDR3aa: CSGSRYNEQFF

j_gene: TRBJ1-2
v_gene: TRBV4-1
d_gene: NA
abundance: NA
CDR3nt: TGCGCCAGCAGTACGACTCCGGCCGATAACTATGGCTACACCTTC
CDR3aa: CASSTTPADNYGYTF

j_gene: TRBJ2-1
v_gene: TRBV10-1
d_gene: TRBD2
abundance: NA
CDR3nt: TGCGCCAGCAGTACCGGCGGGAGCTCCTACAATGAGCAGTTCTTC
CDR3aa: CASSTGGSSYNEQFF

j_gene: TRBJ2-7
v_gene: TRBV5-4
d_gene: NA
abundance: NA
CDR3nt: TGTGCCAGCAGCTTGGCGGGGACCAGTTTCGAGCAGTACTTC
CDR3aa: CASSLAGTSFEQYF

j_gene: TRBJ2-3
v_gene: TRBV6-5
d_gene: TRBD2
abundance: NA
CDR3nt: TGTGCCAGCAGTTACAGGGAGGGGGATACGCAGTATTTT
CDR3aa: CASSYREGDTQYF

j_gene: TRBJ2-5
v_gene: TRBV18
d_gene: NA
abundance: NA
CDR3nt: TGTGCCAGCTCACCAGCTAGCAGCCAAGAGACCCAGTACTTC
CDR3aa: CASSPASSQETQYF

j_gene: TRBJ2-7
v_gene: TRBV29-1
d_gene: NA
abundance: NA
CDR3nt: TGCAGCGTACGGTGGGACATCAGCTCCTACGAGCAGTACTTC
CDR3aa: CSVRWDISSYEQYF

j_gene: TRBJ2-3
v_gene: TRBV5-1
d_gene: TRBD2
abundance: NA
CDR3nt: TGCGCCAGCAGCTACTGGACTAGCGGGGGGGCAAGGGATACGCAGTATTTT
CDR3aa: CASSYWTSGGARDTQYF

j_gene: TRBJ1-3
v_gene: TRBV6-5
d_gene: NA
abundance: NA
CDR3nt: TGTGCCAGCAGTTTTAATTTTGGTAGGGTTGGAAACACCATATATTTT
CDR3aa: CASSFNFGRVGNTIYF

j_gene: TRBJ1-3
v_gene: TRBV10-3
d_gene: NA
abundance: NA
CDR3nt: TGTGCCATCAGTGAGACGTACGGCCTAGGTCGAAACACCATATATTTT
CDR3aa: CAISETYGLGRNTIYF

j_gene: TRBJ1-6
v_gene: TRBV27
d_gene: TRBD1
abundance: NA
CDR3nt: TGTGCCAGCAGTTTAGCGCACAGGGGGAATTCACCCCTCCACTTT
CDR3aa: CASSLAHRGNSPLHF

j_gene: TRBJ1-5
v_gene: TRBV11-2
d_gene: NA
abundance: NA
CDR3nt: TGTGCCAGCAGCCTACAAAACCGGGGGAATCAGCCCCAGCATTTT
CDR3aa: CASSLQNRGNQPQHF

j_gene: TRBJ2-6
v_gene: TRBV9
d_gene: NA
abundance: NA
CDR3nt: TGTGCCAGCCAGGGGCAGCCCAACGTCCTGACTTTC
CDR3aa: CASQGQPNVLTF

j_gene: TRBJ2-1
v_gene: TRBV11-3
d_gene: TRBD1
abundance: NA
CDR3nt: TGTGCCAGCAGCTTTGAGGGACAGGCCGGTGAGCAGTTCTTC
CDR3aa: CASSFEGQAGEQFF

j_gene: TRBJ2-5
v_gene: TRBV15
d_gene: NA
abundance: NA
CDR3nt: TGTGCCACCAGCAGAGATCCCAGAAAACAAGAGACCCAGTACTTC
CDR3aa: CATSRDPRKQETQYF

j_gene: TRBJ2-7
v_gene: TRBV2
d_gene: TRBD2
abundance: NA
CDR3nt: TGTGCCAGCAGCAGAGCGGGGGGGCTAAGCTACGAGCAGTACTTC
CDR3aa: CASSRAGGLSYEQYF

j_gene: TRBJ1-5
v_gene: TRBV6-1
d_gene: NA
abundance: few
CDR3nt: TGTGCCAGCAGTGGACCAAGCAATCAGCCCCAGCATTTT
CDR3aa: CASSGPSNQPQHF

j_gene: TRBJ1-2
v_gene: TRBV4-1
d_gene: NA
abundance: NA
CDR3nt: TGCGCCAGCAGTGCCCCAGGGATGAGGGGCTACACCTTC
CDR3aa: CASSAPGMRGYTF

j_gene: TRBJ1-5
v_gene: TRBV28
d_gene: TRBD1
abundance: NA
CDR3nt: TGTGCCAGCAGTTCCCCCGCCGCCGGGACAGGGGGCTATCAGCCCCAGCATTTT
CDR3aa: CASSSPAAGTGGYQPQHF

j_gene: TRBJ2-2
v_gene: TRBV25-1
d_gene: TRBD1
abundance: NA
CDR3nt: TGTGCCACCGGTAACAGGGGGCGACGGGAGCTGTTTTTT
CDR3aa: CATGNRGRRELFF

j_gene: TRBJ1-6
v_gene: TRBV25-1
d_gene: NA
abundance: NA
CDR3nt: TGTGCCAGCAACCAACAGTATAATTCACCCCTCCACTTT
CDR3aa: CASNQQYNSPLHF

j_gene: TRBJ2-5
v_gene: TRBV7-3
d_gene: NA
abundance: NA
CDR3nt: TGTGCCAGCAGCTTAACTTCGGGGGAGGAGACCCAGTACTTC
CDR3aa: CASSLTSGEETQYF

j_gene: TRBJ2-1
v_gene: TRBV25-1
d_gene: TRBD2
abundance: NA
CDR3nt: TGTGCCAGCAGTGAATTAGCGTCAGCGGGGGGGTACAATGAGCAGTTCTTC
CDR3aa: CASSELASAGGYNEQFF

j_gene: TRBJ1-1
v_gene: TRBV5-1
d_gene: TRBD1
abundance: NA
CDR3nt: TGCGCCAGCAGCTTGGGACAGGGGGCGATCGGCACTGAAGCTTTCTTT
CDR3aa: CASSLGQGAIGTEAFF

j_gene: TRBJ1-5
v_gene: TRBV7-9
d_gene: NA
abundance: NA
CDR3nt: TGTGCCAGCAGCTTAGCGCCGGGGGGCAATCAGCCCCAGCATTTT
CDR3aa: CASSLAPGGNQPQHF

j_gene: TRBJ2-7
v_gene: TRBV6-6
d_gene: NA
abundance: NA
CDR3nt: TGTGCCAGCAGTTATCGGCGGCAGCCCTACGAGCAGTACTTC
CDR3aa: CASSYRRQPYEQYF

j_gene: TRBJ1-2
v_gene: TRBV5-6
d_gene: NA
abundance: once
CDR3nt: TGTGCCAGCAGCTCGACCGCACCTTATGGCTACACCTTC
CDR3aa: CASSSTAPYGYTF

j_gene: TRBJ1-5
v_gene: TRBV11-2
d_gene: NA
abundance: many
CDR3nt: TGTGCCAGCAGCTTAGATCGATATCAGCCCCAGCATTTT
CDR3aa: CASSLDRYQPQHF

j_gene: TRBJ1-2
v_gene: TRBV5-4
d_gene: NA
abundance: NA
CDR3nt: TGTGCCAGCAGCTTAAAGTACCAGGGAAGCTACACCTTC
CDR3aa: CASSLKYQGSYTF

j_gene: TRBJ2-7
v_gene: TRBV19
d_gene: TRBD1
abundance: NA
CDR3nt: TGTGCCAGTAGTATTACAGGACAGGTAAACGAGCAGTACTTC
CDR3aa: CASSITGQVNEQYF

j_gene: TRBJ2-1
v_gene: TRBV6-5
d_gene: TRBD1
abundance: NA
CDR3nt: TGTGCCAGCAGCCGACAGGGTATTTCCTACAATGAGCAGTTCTTC
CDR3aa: CASSRQGISYNEQFF

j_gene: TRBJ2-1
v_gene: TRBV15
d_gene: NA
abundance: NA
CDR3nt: TGTGCCACCAGCAGTGCCCCGAGAAACAACTACAATGAGCAGTTCTTC
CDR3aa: CATSSAPRNNYNEQFF

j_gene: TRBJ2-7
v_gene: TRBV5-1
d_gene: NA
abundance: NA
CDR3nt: TGCGCCAGCAGCTTGGGGAGGGTAATCGACGAGCAGTACTTC
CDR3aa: CASSLGRVIDEQYF

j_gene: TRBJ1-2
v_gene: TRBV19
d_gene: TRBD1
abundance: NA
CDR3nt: TGTGCCAGTAGTACCGGGACAGAGATCTTCTATGGCTACACCTTC
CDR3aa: CASSTGTEIFYGYTF

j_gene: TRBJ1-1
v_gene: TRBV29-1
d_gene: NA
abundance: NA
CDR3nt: TGCAGCGTTGTAAGGGGCTGGAACACTGAAGCTTTCTTT
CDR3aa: CSVVRGWNTEAFF

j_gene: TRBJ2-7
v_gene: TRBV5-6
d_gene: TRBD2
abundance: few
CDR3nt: TGTGCCAGCAGCTTGGCGGGGAGGGGGACTAGAGAGCAGTACTTC
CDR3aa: CASSLAGRGTREQYF

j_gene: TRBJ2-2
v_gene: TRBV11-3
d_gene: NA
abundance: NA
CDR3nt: TGTGCCAGCAGCTTAGATCCAGACACCGGGGAGCTGTTTTTT
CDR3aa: CASSLDPDTGELFF

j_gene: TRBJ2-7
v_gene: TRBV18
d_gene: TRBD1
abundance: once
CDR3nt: TGTGCCAGCTCACCACCGGGACAGGGGTCTGAGTACTTC
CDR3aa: CASSPPGQGSEYF

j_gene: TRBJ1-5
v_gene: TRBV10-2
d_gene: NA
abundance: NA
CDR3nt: TGCGCCAGCAGAACGACTTCAAATCAGCCCCAGCATTTT
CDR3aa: CASRTTSNQPQHF

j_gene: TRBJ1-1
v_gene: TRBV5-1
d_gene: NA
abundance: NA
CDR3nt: TGCGCCAGCAGCTTGGGGCAGAGTTACAAATCGATGAACACTGAAGCTTTCTTT
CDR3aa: CASSLGQSYKSMNTEAFF

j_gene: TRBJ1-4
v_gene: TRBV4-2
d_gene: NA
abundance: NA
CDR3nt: TGTGCCAGCAGCCCGCTGGGGAATAATGAAAAACTGTTTTTT
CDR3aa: CASSPLGNNEKLFF

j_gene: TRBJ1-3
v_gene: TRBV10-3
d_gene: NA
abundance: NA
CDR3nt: TGTGCCATCAGTGGGGGTCCTGGAAACACCATATATTTT
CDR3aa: CAISGGPGNTIYF